Listed below are T cell receptor beta chains from one sample, sequenced in a study of T cells in Graves' hyperthyroidism and ophthalmopathy. TCRdb reprocessed the multiplex PCR reads via MiXCR and lists one record per CDR3 protein. The sample yields about 250,000 distinct CDR3 sequences, 13% to 15% seen once. Sequenced material: blood. These receptors all come from a woman aged 45-60 years with Graves' hyperthyroidism that later progressed to Graves' ophthalmopathy. Each CDR3 is given without its conserved first and last residue. A D gene is named only where the DNA matches it firmly.

TRBD2	TRBV7-8	ASSFRTSGFEQF
TRBD2	TRBV18	ASSPYTSGRNEQF
.	TRBV6-1	ASSDQGFAYGYT
.	TRBV3-1	ASSQQPLSSYEQY
.	TRBV9	ASSVAAPGPLEQF
.	TRBV6-1	ASSSVQSTGELF
TRBD1	TRBV6-1	ASSRLKVQGLTSNEQY
TRBD1	TRBV7-9	ASSPDFGTGGYYGYT
.	TRBV12-3/TRBV12-4	ASSLGGREQY
.	TRBV9	ASSVVTTSSDTQY
TRBD1	TRBV18	ASSPPRTGLETQY
.	TRBV28	ASSLFRLSSQPQH
TRBD2	TRBV4-1	ASSQVPGLAGGNIAKNIQY
TRBD2	TRBV6-1	ASSGRGSYNEQF
.	TRBV27	ASSEASNYGYT
.	TRBV28	ASSLVGRNEKLF
TRBD2	TRBV20-1	SARPGGRWDTQY
.	TRBV2	ASQSVNTEAF
TRBD1	TRBV10-1	ASSEQGIRGNEQF
.	TRBV5-1	ASSLVTGAVPDTQY
.	TRBV5-1	ASSPGTRTNTEAF
TRBD1	TRBV2	ASSRTGGPETQY
TRBD1	TRBV5-1	ASSWAGGSGNEQF
.	TRBV5-1	ASSLRPGVATQY
.	TRBV7-8	ASSPEGNSGANVLT
TRBD2	TRBV6-1	ASSRPPGGREGWETQY
TRBD1	TRBV2	ASRRDRGGQPQH
TRBD2	TRBV20-1	SARTLSGSGSYNEQF